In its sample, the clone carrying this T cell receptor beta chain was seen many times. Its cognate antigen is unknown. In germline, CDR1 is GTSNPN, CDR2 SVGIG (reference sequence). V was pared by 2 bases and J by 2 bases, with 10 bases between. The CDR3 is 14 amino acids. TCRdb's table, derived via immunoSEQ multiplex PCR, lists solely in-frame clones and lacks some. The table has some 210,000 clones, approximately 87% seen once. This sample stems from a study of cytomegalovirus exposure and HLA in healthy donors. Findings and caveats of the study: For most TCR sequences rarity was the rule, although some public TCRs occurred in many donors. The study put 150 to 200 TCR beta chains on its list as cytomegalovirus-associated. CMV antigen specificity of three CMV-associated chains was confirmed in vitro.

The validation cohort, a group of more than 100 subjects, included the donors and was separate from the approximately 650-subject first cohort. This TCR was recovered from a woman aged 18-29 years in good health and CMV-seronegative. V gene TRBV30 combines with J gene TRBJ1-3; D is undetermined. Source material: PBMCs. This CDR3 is CAWSRDPPGNTIYF. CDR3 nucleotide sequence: TGTGCCTGGAGTAGGGATCCCCCTGGAAACACCATATATTTT.